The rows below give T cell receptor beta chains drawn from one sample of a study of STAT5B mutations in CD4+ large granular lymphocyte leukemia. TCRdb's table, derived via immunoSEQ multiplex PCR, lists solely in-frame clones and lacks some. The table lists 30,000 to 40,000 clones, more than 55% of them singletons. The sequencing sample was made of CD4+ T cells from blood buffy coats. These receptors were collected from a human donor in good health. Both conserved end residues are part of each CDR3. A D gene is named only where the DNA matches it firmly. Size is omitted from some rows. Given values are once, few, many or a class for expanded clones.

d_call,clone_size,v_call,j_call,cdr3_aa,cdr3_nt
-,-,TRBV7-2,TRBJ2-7,CASSLAGGAFYEQYF,TGTGCCAGCAGCTTAGCGGGGGGCGCCTTCTACGAGCAGTACTTC
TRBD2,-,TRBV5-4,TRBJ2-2,CASSPRGGAKTGELFF,TGTGCCAGCAGCCCTCGCGGGGGGGCGAAAACCGGGGAGCTGTTTTTT
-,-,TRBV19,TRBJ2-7,CASSATGSGNEQYF,TGTGCCAGTAGTGCCACAGGGTCGGGGAACGAGCAGTACTTC
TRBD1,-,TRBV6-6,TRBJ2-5,CASSLSTGGGETQYF,TGTGCCAGCAGTCTCTCGACAGGGGGTGGGGAGACCCAGTACTTC
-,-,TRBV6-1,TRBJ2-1,CASSWVYNEQFF,TGTGCCAGCAGTTGGGTGTACAATGAGCAGTTCTTC
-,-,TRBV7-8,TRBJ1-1,CASSLAGGGKNTEAFF,TGTGCCAGCAGCTTGGCCGGGGGGGGTAAGAACACTGAAGCTTTCTTT
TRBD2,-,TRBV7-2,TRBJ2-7,CASSPTSGGAYEQYF,TGTGCCAGCAGCCCTACTAGCGGGGGAGCCTACGAGCAGTACTTC
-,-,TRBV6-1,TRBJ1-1,CASRPGSFNTEAFF,TGTGCCAGCAGGCCGGGTTCCTTTAACACTGAAGCTTTCTTT
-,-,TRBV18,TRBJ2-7,CASSPPLTGSYEQYF,TGTGCCAGCTCACCACCTTTGACTGGCTCCTACGAGCAGTACTTC
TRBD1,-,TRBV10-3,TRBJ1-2,CAISDPPDRDYGYTF,TGTGCCATCAGCGACCCTCCGGACAGGGACTATGGCTACACCTTC
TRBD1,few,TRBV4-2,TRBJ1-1,CASSPGTGPNTEAFF,TGTGCCAGCAGCCCAGGGACAGGCCCGAACACTGAAGCTTTCTTT
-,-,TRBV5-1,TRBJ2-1,CASSSGTYNEQFF,TGCGCCAGCAGCTCCGGGACTTACAATGAGCAGTTCTTC
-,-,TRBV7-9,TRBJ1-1,CASSPPPKGGLNTEAFF,TGTGCCAGCAGCCCCCCGCCGAAGGGGGGCTTGAACACTGAAGCTTTCTTT
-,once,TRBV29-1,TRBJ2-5,CSVGISETQYF,TGCAGCGTTGGGATTTCTGAGACCCAGTACTTC
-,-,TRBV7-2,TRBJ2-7,CASSPRGTDPYEQYF,TGTGCCAGCTCACCTCGGGGGACAGACCCCTACGAGCAGTACTTC
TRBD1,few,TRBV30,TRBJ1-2,CAWTGGNYGYTF,TGTGCCTGGACAGGGGGCAACTATGGCTACACCTTC